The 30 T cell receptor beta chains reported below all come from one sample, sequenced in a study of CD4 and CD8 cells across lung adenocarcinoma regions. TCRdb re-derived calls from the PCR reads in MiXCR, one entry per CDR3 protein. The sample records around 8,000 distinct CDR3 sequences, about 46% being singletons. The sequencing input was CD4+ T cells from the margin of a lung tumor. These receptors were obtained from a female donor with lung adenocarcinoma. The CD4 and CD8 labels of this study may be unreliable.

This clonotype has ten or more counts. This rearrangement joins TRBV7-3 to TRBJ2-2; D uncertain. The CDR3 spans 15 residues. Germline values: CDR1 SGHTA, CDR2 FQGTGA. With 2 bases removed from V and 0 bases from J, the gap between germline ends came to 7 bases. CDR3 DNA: TGTGCCAGCAGCTTAGGGCTAGCGAACACCGGGGAGCTGTTTTTT. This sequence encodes CASSLGLANTGELFF.

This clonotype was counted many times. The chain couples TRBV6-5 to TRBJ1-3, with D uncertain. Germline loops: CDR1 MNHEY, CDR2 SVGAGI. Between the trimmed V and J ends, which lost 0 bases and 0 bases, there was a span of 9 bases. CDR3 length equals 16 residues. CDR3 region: CASSYSYSDSGNTIYF. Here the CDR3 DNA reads TGTGCCAGCAGTTACTCGTACTCAGACTCTGGAAACACCATATATTTT.

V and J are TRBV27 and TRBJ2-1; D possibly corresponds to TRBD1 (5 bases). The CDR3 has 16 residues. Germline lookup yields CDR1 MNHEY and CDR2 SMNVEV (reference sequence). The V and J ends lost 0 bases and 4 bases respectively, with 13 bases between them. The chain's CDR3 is CASSLSGQEPYNEQFF. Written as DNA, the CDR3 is TGTGCCAGCAGTTTATCGGGGCAGGAACCATACAATGAGCAGTTCTTC.

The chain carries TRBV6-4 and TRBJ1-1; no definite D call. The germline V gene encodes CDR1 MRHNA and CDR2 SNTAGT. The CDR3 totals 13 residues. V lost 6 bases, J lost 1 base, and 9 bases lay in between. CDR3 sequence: CASSPAKNTEAFF. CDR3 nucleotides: TGTGCCAGCAGCCCGGCAAAGAACACTGAAGCTTTCTTT.

The CDR3 region is CASSPKGSWSVYNEQFF. CDR3 coding DNA: TGTGCCAGCAGCCCTAAAGGTTCCTGGTCCGTCTACAATGAGCAGTTCTTC. The chain uses TRBV7-2 and TRBJ2-1, with D unclear. The V end lost 5 bases, the J end lost 3 bases, and 20 bases lay between the germline ends. This CDR3 is 17 amino acids long. CDR1 SGHTA and CDR2 FQGNSA come from the germline V gene.

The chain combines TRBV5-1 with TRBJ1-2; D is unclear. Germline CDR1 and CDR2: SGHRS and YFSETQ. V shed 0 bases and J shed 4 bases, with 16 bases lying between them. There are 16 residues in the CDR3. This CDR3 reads CASSLADPTPGYGYTF. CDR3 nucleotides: TGCGCCAGCAGCTTGGCGGACCCGACCCCAGGCTATGGCTACACCTTC.

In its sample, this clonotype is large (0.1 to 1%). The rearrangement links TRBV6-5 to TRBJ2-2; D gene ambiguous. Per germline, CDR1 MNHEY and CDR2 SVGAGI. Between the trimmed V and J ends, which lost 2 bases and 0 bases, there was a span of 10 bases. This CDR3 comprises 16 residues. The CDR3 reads CASSYGVVTNTGELFF. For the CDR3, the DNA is TGTGCCAGCAGTTACGGGGTGGTCACGAACACCGGGGAGCTGTTTTTT.

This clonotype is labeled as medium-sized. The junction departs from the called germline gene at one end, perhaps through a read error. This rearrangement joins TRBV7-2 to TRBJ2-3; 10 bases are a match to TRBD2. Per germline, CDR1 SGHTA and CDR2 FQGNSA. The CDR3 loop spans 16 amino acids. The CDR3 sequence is CAGSLGLAGGTDTQYF. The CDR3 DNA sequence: TGTGCCGGCAGCTTAGGGCTAGCGGGGGGCACAGATACGCAGTATTTT.

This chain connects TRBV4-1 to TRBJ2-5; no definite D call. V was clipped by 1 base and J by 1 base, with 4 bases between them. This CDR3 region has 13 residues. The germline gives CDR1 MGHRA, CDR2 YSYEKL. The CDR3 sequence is CASSQGPQETQYF. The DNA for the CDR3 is TGCGCCAGCAGCCAAGGCCCCCAAGAGACCCAGTACTTC.

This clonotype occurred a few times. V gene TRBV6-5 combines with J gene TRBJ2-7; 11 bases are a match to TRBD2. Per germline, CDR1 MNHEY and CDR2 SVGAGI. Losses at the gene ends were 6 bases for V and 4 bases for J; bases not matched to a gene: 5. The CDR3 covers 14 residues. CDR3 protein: CASSPGTSGYEQYF. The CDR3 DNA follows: TGTGCCAGCAGCCCCGGGACTAGCGGATACGAGCAGTACTTC.

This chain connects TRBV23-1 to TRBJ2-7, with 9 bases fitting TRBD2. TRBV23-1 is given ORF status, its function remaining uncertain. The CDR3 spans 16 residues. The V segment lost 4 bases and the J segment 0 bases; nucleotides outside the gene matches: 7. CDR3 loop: CASSPRGGRASYEQYF. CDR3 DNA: TGCGCCAGCAGTCCCCGGGGCGGGAGGGCCTCCTACGAGCAGTACTTC.

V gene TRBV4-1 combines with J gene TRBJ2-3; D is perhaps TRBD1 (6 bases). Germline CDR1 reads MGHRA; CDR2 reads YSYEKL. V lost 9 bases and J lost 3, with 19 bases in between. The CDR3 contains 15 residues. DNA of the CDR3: TGCGCCAGGGGGCAGGGCGGCAGGGGAACAGATACGCAGTATTTT. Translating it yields CARGQGGRGTDTQYF.

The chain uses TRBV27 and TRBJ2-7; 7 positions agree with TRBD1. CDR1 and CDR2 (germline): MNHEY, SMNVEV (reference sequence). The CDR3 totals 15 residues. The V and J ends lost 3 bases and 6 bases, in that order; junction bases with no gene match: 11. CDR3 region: CASSLVYKGATEQYF. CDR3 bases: TGTGCCAGCAGTTTGGTTTATAAGGGGGCGACCGAGCAGTACTTC.

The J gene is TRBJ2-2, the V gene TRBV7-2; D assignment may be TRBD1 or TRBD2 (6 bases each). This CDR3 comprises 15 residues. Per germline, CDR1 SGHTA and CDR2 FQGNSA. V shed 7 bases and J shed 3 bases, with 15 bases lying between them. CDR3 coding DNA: TGTGCCAGCACCCCCGTGGGGGGCGACACCGGGGAGCTGTTTTTT. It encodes CASTPVGGDTGELFF.

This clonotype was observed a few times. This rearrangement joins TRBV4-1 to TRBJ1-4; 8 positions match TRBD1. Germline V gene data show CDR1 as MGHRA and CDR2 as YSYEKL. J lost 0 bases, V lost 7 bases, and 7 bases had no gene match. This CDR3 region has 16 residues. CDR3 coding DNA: TGCGCCAGCACCCCCAGGGGGCGTACAACTAATGAAAAACTGTTTTTT. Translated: CASTPRGRTTNEKLFF.

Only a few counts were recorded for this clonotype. Here the CDR3 reads CASRRGDQPQHF. The CDR3 bases are TGTGCCAGCCGACGGGGAGACCAGCCCCAGCATTTT. The chain recombines TRBV6-1 with TRBJ1-5; no definite D call. CDR3 length: 12 residues. Trimming removed 8 bases at V and 7 bases at J, with 12 bases between. From germline, CDR1 is MNHNS and CDR2 SASEGT.

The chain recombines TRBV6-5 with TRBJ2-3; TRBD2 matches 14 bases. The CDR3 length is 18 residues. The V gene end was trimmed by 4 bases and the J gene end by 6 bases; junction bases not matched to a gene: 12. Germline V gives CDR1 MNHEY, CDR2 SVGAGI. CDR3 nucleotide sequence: TGTGCCAGCAGTTTTCCTCGACTAGCGGGAGGGCCGATGGATACGCAGTATTTT. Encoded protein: CASSFPRLAGGPMDTQYF.

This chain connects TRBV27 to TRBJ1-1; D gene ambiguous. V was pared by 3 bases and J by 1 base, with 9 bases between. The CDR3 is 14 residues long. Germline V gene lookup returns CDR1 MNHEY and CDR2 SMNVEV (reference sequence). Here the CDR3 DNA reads TGTGCCAGCAGTTTTCGGGGAGCGAACACTGAAGCTTTCTTT. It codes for CASSFRGANTEAFF.

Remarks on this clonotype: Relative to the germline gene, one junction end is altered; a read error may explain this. CDR3 sequence (DNA): TGTGCCTGCAGGGAATACCATGGCGCGAGTTCAGAGACGCAGTATTTT. Translating gives CACREYHGASSETQYF. This chain connects TRBV6-1 to TRBJ2-3, with TRBD1 as a possible D gene (5 bases). Germline V gives CDR1 MNHNS, CDR2 SASEGT. This CDR3 is built from 16 residues.

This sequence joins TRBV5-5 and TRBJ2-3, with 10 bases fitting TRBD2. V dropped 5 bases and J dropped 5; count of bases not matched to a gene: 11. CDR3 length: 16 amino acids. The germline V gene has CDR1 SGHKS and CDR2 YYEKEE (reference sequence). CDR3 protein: CASRSQLAGGGDTQYF. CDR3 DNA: TGTGCCAGCAGATCACAATTAGCGGGAGGTGGAGATACGCAGTATTTT.

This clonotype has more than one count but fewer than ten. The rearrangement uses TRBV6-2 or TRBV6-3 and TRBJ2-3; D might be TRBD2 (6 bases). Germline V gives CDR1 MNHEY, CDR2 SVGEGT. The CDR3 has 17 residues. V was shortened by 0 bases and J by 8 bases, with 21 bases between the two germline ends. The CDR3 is CASSYSGLLTPLGTQYF. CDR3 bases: TGTGCCAGCAGTTACTCCGGACTACTCACCCCTTTAGGTACGCAGTATTTT.

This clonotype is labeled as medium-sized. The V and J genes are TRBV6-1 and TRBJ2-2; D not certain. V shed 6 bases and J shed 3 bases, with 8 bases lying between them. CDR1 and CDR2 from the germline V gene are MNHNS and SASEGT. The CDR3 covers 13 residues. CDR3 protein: CASSAFDTGELFF. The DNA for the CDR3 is TGTGCCAGCAGCGCCTTCGACACCGGGGAGCTGTTTTTT.

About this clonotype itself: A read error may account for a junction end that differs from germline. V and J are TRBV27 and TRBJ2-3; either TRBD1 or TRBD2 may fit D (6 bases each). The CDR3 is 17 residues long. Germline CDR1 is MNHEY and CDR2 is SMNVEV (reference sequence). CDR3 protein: CASSARDGGPGTDTQYF. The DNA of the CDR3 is TGTGCCAGCAGTGCGCGCGACGGGGGCCCTGGCACAGATACCCAGTATTTC.

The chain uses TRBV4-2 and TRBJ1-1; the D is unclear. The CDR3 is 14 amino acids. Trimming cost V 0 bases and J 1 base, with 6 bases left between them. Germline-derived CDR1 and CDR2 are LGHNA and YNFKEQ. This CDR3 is CASSQDRTNTEAFF. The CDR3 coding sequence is TGTGCCAGCAGCCAAGACAGAACGAACACTGAAGCTTTCTTT.

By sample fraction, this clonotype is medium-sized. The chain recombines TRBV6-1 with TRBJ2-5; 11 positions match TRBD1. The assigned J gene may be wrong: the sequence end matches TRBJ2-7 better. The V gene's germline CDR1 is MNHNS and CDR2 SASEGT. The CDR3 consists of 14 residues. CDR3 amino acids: CASRAGTGGNEQYF. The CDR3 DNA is TGTGCCAGCAGAGCCGGGACAGGGGGAAACGAGCAGTACTTC.

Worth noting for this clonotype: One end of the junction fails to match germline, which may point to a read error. The CDR3: CASLRERLAASTDTLYF. CDR3 sequence (DNA): TGTGCCAGCCTACGCGAACGACTGGCTGCAAGCACCGATACGCTGTATTTT. The chain employs TRBV27 and TRBJ2-3, with D hard to call. The CDR3 is 17 residues long. CDR1 and CDR2 (germline): MNHEY, SMNVEV (reference sequence).

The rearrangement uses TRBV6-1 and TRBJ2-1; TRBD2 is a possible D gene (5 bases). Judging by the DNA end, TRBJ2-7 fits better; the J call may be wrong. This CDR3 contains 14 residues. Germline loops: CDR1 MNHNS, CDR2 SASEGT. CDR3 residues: CASSEAGDGYEQYF. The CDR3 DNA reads TGTGCCAGCAGTGAAGCGGGAGACGGCTACGAGCAGTACTTC.

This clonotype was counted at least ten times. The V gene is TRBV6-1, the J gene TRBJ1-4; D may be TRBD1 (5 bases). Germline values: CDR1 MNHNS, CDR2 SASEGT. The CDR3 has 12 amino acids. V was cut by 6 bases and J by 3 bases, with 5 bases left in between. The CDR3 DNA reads TGTGCCAGCAGCAGGGCTAATGAAAAACTGTTTTTT. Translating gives CASSRANEKLFF.

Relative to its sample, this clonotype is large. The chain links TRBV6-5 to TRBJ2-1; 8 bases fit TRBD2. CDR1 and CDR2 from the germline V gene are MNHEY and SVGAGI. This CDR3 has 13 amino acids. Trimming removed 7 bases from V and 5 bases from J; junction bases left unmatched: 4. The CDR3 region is CASTSGRDNEQFF. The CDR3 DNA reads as TGTGCCAGCACCAGCGGGAGAGACAATGAGCAGTTCTTC.

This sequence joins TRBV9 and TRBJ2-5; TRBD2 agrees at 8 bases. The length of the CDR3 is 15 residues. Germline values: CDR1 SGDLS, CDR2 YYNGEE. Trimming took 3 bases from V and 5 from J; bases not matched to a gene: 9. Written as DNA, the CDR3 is TGTGCCAGCAGCGCCTCCGGGACTAGTCTTGAGACCCAGTACTTC. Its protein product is CASSASGTSLETQYF.